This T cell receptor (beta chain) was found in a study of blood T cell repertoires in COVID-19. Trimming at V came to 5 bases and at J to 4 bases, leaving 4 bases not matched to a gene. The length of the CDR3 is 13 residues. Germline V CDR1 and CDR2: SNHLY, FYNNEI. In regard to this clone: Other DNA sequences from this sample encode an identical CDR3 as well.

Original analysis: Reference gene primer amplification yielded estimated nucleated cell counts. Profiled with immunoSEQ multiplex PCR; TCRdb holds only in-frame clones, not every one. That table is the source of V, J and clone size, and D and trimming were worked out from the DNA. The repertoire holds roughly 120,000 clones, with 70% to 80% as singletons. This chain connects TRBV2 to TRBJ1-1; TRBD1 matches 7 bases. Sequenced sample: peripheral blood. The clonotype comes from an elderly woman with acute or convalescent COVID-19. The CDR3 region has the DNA TGTGCCAGCAGTCGGGACAGAGGCACTGAAGCTTTCTTT. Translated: CASSRDRGTEAFF.